A selection of T cell receptor beta chains follows, all from one sample in a study of regulatory T cells in long-lasting Graves disease. TCRdb used MiXCR to reprocess the multiplex PCR reads, holding one entry per CDR3 protein. Among about 460,000 distinct CDR3 sequences, less than 25% were seen once, and the ten largest hold 10% to 15%. Material: peripheral blood mononuclear cells (PBMCs), obtained when the disease was refractory, from a patient treated with antithyroid drugs. The receptors come from a female donor with Graves disease. Both conserved end residues are part of each CDR3. D genes are given only for firm matches. Size is stated for part of the rows, as once, few or many counts, or as a class when the clone is expanded.

j_call: TRBJ2-7; d_call: -; clone_size: -; v_call: TRBV7-9; cdr3_aa: CASSLVASHEQYF; cdr3_nt: TGTGCCAGCAGCTTAGTGGCTAGTCACGAGCAGTACTTC
j_call: TRBJ2-4; d_call: -; clone_size: -; v_call: TRBV15; cdr3_aa: CATSISTGDPVAKNIQYF; cdr3_nt: TGTGCCACCAGTATCTCGACGGGGGACCCTGTAGCCAAAAACATTCAGTACTTC
j_call: TRBJ1-3; d_call: -; clone_size: -; v_call: TRBV30; cdr3_aa: CAWSRGSGNTIYF; cdr3_nt: TGTGCCTGGAGTAGGGGATCTGGAAACACCATATATTTT
j_call: TRBJ1-4; d_call: -; clone_size: few; v_call: TRBV20-1; cdr3_aa: CSAPGTEAEKLFF; cdr3_nt: TGCAGTGCTCCCGGGACCGAGGCGGAAAAACTGTTTTTT
j_call: TRBJ1-1; d_call: -; clone_size: -; v_call: TRBV20-1; cdr3_aa: CSARAGLRNTEAFF; cdr3_nt: TGCAGTGCTAGGGCGGGACTTCGGAACACTGAAGCTTTCTTT
j_call: TRBJ2-2; d_call: TRBD1; clone_size: -; v_call: TRBV11-1; cdr3_aa: CASSLQGATTGELFF; cdr3_nt: TGTGCCAGCAGCTTACAGGGGGCGACTACCGGGGAGCTGTTTTTT
j_call: TRBJ1-5; d_call: -; clone_size: -; v_call: TRBV11-2; cdr3_aa: CASSPDRTHQPQHF; cdr3_nt: TGTGCCAGCAGCCCCGACAGGACCCATCAGCCCCAGCATTTT
j_call: TRBJ2-1; d_call: TRBD2; clone_size: few; v_call: TRBV7-9; cdr3_aa: CASSGEGSHNEQFF; cdr3_nt: TGTGCCAGCAGCGGGGAGGGATCCCACAATGAGCAGTTCTTC
j_call: TRBJ2-7; d_call: -; clone_size: -; v_call: TRBV20-1; cdr3_aa: CSARETGGAYEQYF; cdr3_nt: TGCAGTGCTAGAGAAACGGGGGGCGCCTACGAGCAGTACTTC
j_call: TRBJ2-2; d_call: -; clone_size: many; v_call: TRBV28; cdr3_aa: CASSFGVWTVTGELFF; cdr3_nt: TGTGCCAGCAGTTTTGGTGTTTGGACAGTGACCGGGGAGCTGTTTTTT
j_call: TRBJ2-5; d_call: -; clone_size: few; v_call: TRBV6-1; cdr3_aa: CASRAGQFQETQYF; cdr3_nt: TGTGCCAGCAGGGCCGGACAGTTCCAAGAGACCCAGTACTTC
j_call: TRBJ2-5; d_call: TRBD1; clone_size: -; v_call: TRBV27; cdr3_aa: CASSLGRGTGKETQYF; cdr3_nt: TGTGCCAGCAGTTTAGGGAGAGGGACAGGAAAAGAGACCCAGTACTTC
j_call: TRBJ1-2; d_call: -; clone_size: many; v_call: TRBV2; cdr3_aa: CASSEGRADGYTF; cdr3_nt: TGTGCCAGCAGTGAAGGGCGAGCGGATGGCTACACCTTC
j_call: TRBJ1-2; d_call: TRBD1; clone_size: -; v_call: TRBV5-1; cdr3_aa: CASSPNRGRLGYGYTF; cdr3_nt: TGTGCCAGCAGCCCGAACAGGGGGCGCCTGGGCTATGGCTACACCTTC
j_call: TRBJ2-7; d_call: TRBD1; clone_size: -; v_call: TRBV7-2; cdr3_aa: CASSSTGTGIYEQYF; cdr3_nt: TGTGCCAGCAGCTCGACCGGGACAGGGATCTACGAGCAGTACTTC
j_call: TRBJ2-7; d_call: TRBD1; clone_size: -; v_call: TRBV6-4; cdr3_aa: CASEEDRGGYEQYF; cdr3_nt: TGTGCCAGCGAAGAAGACAGGGGCGGGTACGAGCAGTACTTC
j_call: TRBJ2-7; d_call: -; clone_size: many; v_call: TRBV5-1; cdr3_aa: CASSLSSLSYEQYF; cdr3_nt: TGCGCCAGCAGCTTGTCTAGCCTCTCCTACGAGCAGTACTTC
j_call: TRBJ1-5; d_call: TRBD1; clone_size: many; v_call: TRBV2; cdr3_aa: CASSLGQGHNQPQHF; cdr3_nt: TGTGCCAGCAGCCTGGGACAGGGGCACAATCAGCCCCAGCATTTT
j_call: TRBJ1-5; d_call: -; clone_size: once; v_call: TRBV20-1; cdr3_aa: CSARDARDNQPQHF; cdr3_nt: TGCAGTGCTAGAGATGCCAGGGACAATCAGCCCCAGCATTTT
j_call: TRBJ1-4; d_call: -; clone_size: few; v_call: TRBV19; cdr3_aa: CASSMTENEKLFF; cdr3_nt: TGTGCCAGTAGTATGACCGAAAATGAAAAACTGTTTTTT
j_call: TRBJ2-6; d_call: -; clone_size: many; v_call: TRBV24-1; cdr3_aa: CATRGSGANVLTF; cdr3_nt: TGTGCCACCCGAGGGAGTGGGGCCAACGTCCTGACTTTC
j_call: TRBJ2-5; d_call: TRBD2; clone_size: many; v_call: TRBV7-2; cdr3_aa: CASSLAASGGAILETQYF; cdr3_nt: TGTGCCAGCAGCTTAGCGGCTAGCGGGGGGGCTATCTTGGAGACCCAGTACTTC
j_call: TRBJ2-7; d_call: TRBD2; clone_size: few; v_call: TRBV6-2/TRBV6-3; cdr3_aa: CASRALAYEQYF; cdr3_nt: TGTGCCAGCAGGGCACTAGCGTACGAGCAGTACTTC